The following is a T cell receptor (beta chain) sequence with its context. The target antigen is unknown. The record originates from a study of T cell repertoires in cytomegalovirus infection. About the study: Selected CMV epitopes included recently identified HLA-C-restricted ones as well as well-studied HLA-B-restricted ones. Matching HLA type and CMV infection were both indicated by public TCR beta signatures. Notes on the study in general: HLA-C-restricted TCR beta clonotypes specific for CMV led the ex vivo response.

This CDR3 comprises 16 residues. V gave up 5 bases and J gave up 2 bases; unmatched junction bases: 10. CDR1 and CDR2 (germline): SGHVS, FNYEAQ. TCRdb analysed the reads with MiXCR anew, one entry per CDR3 protein. The profile shows about 770,000 distinct CDR3 sequences, roughly 29% of them singletons. This sequence joins TRBV7-6 and TRBJ2-3, with 7 bases lining up with TRBD2. The receptor's source is a human donor in good health (CMV status not recorded). Some clones in this sample may be carry-over from other donors' samples. Sample: cultured CD8+ T cells from PBMCs, taken from culture after CMV antigen stimulation. The CDR3 DNA is TGTGCCAGCAGCCCCCGGGAGGCCTCTGCCACAGATACGCAGTATTTT. Translation gives CASSPREASATDTQYF.